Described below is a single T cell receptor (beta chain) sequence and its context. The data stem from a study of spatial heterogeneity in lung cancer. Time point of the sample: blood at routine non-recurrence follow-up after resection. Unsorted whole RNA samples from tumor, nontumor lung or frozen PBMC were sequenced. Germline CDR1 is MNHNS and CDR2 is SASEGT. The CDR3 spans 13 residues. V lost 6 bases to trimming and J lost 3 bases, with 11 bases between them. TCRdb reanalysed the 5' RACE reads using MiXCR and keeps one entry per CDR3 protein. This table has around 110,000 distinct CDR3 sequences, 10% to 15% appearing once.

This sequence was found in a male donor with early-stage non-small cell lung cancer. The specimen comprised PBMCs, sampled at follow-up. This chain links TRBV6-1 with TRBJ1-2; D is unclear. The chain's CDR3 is CASRLTEDYGYTF. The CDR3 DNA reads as TGTGCCAGCAGACTAACAGAAGACTATGGCTACACCTTC.